Listed below are T cell receptor beta chains from one sample, sequenced in a study of OX40 agonist ivuxolimab in advanced cancers. Clones were sequenced by immunoSEQ multiplex PCR, and TCRdb holds only the in-frame ones, with some missing. The repertoire holds about 33,000 clones, with approximately 84% as singletons. The sequencing used CD4+ or CD8+ T cells sorted from blood, collected in a trial of the OX40 agonist ivuxolimab. The receptors were gathered from an adult with an advanced solid tumor such as melanoma, head and neck, liver or kidney cancer. CDR3s include the opening cysteine and the closing phenylalanine or tryptophan. D genes are given only for firm matches. A row's size may be missing; if present it is once, few, many or a size class.

TRBV28,-,-,TRBJ2-3,TGTGCCAGCAGGGACGCAAGGACAGATACGCAGTATTTT,CASRDARTDTQYF
TRBV11-2,-,few,TRBJ1-6,TGTGCCAGCAGCGGGGCCGAGAAGCGCCTCCACTTT,CASSGAEKRLHF
TRBV27,-,-,TRBJ2-7,TGTGCCAGCGATTATGGGGGCGAGCAGTACTTC,CASDYGGEQYF
TRBV6-1,-,-,TRBJ2-1,TGTGCCAGCAGTGAATATGTGAGCTCCTACAATGAGCAGTTCTTC,CASSEYVSSYNEQFF
TRBV6-1,-,-,TRBJ1-1,TGTGCCAGCAGTGAAGGGGTTACTGAAGCTTTCTTT,CASSEGVTEAFF
TRBV2,-,-,TRBJ2-5,TGTGCCAGCAGTGAAGACGGCCCCCATGCGGGAGAGACCCAGTACTTC,CASSEDGPHAGETQYF
TRBV9,-,-,TRBJ1-5,TGTGCCAGCAGCGTCGGTGGTAGCAATCAGCCCCAGCATTTT,CASSVGGSNQPQHF
TRBV9,-,once,TRBJ2-1,TGTGCCAGCAGCCGACTCGGGAGCCCCCCCGGGAATGAGCAGTTCTTC,CASSRLGSPPGNEQFF
TRBV27,-,-,TRBJ2-7,TGTGCCAGCACATCAGGAGGAGCCGAGCAGTACTTC,CASTSGGAEQYF
TRBV5-4,-,few,TRBJ1-2,TGTGCCAGCAGCTTAGGAGGGAGCGGCTATGGCTACACCTTC,CASSLGGSGYGYTF
TRBV7-2,-,-,TRBJ2-4,TGTGCCAGCAGCTTACTCCTCACAGGGTTGGACGGCAAAAACATTCAGTACTTC,CASSLLLTGLDGKNIQYF
TRBV2,-,-,TRBJ1-4,TGTGCCAACTTGGTACAGGGTAGTAATGAAAAACTGTTTTTT,CANLVQGSNEKLFF
TRBV6-5,-,-,TRBJ2-5,TGTGCCAGCACCCCCGACATAGGAGAGACCCAGTACTTC,CASTPDIGETQYF
TRBV5-4,TRBD2,-,TRBJ2-7,TGTGCCAGCAGCACAACCTCCGGGACTAGCTACGAGCAGTACTTC,CASSTTSGTSYEQYF
TRBV27,TRBD1,-,TRBJ1-4,TGTGCCAGCAGTCCGGGGACAGGGGGCAAAGGGGAAAAACTGTTTTTT,CASSPGTGGKGEKLFF
TRBV5-1,-,many,TRBJ1-5,TGCGCCAGCAGCTTGGGGGGCAGCAATCAGCCCCAGCATTTT,CASSLGGSNQPQHF
TRBV19,TRBD1,-,TRBJ1-1,TGTGCCAGTAGTCCGAGGACAGGGGTGCAGACTGAAGCTTTCTTT,CASSPRTGVQTEAFF
TRBV10-3,TRBD1,many,TRBJ1-5,TGTGCCATCAGTGCTGGCGACAGGGGGAACAATCAGCCCCAGCATTTT,CAISAGDRGNNQPQHF
TRBV19,-,-,TRBJ2-7,TGTGCCAGTAGCAAAGGTCCCAGATACTACGAGCAGTACTTC,CASSKGPRYYEQYF
TRBV21-1,-,-,TRBJ2-7,TGTGCCAGCAGCAAAGAGCGGAGGGACGAGCAGTACTTC,CASSKERRDEQYF
TRBV6-1,-,-,TRBJ1-5,TGTGCCAGCGGGGCAGGGGTCCAGCCCCAGCATTTT,CASGAGVQPQHF
TRBV6-6,-,-,TRBJ1-2,TGTGCCAGCAGCCCCGAATTGGCTGGGGGCTACACCTTC,CASSPELAGGYTF
TRBV7-6,-,-,TRBJ2-1,TGTGCCAGCAGCTTTGACCCTCGGGGGACCCGCAACAATGAGCAGTTCTTC,CASSFDPRGTRNNEQFF
TRBV27,-,-,TRBJ2-3,TGTGCCAGCACCCCGGACATTCGAAGGCCAGATACGCAGTATTTT,CASTPDIRRPDTQYF
TRBV7-2,-,-,TRBJ1-1,TGTGCCAGCAGCCCATGGGGGGTGGCCATGAACACTGAAGCTTTCTTT,CASSPWGVAMNTEAFF
TRBV7-9,TRBD2,-,TRBJ2-7,TGTGCCAGCAGCTACCGACTAGCGGGAGTCACCTACGAGCAGTACTTC,CASSYRLAGVTYEQYF
TRBV7-2,-,-,TRBJ2-3,TGTGCCAGCAGCCCCTGGGGCACAGATACGCAGTATTTT,CASSPWGTDTQYF
TRBV9,TRBD1,-,TRBJ2-7,TGTGCCAGCACCAGTAGTGGGACAGGGAGGGACTACGAGCAGTACTTC,CASTSSGTGRDYEQYF
TRBV2,TRBD1,once,TRBJ1-2,TGTGCCAGCAGCGATTCCGGGACAGGGGGAGCTGGTGGCTACACCTTC,CASSDSGTGGAGGYTF
TRBV5-1,TRBD2,few,TRBJ2-5,TGCGCCAGCAGCTCTGGGACTAGCGCAATGGGGGAGACCCAGTACTTC,CASSSGTSAMGETQYF
TRBV19,-,-,TRBJ2-7,TGTGCCAGTAGTCCCGAGGGGGGAGGGGCCTACGAGCAGTACTTC,CASSPEGGGAYEQYF
TRBV11-2,TRBD1,few,TRBJ2-7,TGTGCCAGCAGCTCCGGGACAGGAATCTACGAGCAGTACTTC,CASSSGTGIYEQYF
TRBV27,TRBD1,-,TRBJ2-7,TGTGCCAGCAGTTTTCGACAGGGGGCGGGGGAGCAGTACTTC,CASSFRQGAGEQYF